Listed below are T cell receptor beta chains from one sample, sequenced in a study of T-cell memory formation after mild COVID-19. TCRdb re-called the 5' RACE reads with MiXCR, one entry per CDR3 protein. The profile shows 240,000 or so distinct CDR3 sequences, over 9% of them singletons. Input material: PBMCs or a T cell subset sorted from them (not recorded which). The source of these receptors is a man between 18 and 35 years old who had mild COVID-19 (a few samples of this study predate the infection). Cell type and time point are not known. Each CDR3 is given with its conserved first and last residue. D genes are given only for firm matches. The size entry is marked missing in some rows and otherwise reads once, few, many or a size class.

abundance,d_gene,v_gene,j_gene,CDR3nt,CDR3aa
many,TRBD2,TRBV10-3,TRBJ2-1,TGTGCCATCAGTGCGGGGACTAGCGAGGTCACGGAGCAGTTCTTC,CAISAGTSEVTEQFF
few,TRBD2,TRBV6-5,TRBJ2-3,TGTGCCAGCAGTCCCTTGACTGGCGGGGGGTCAGATACGCAGTATTTT,CASSPLTGGGSDTQYF
-,-,TRBV7-8,TRBJ2-5,TGTGCCAGCAGCTTAGCCAGAATACTTGCCCAAGAGACCCAGTACTTC,CASSLARILAQETQYF
-,TRBD2,TRBV4-3,TRBJ2-1,TGCGCCAGCAGCCAAGCCCGGCTAGCGGCCTACAATGAGCAGTTCTTC,CASSQARLAAYNEQFF
many,-,TRBV7-2,TRBJ1-6,TGTGCCAGCAGCTTAGGCTCCGGGACTACTTCACCCCTCCACTTT,CASSLGSGTTSPLHF
few,TRBD2,TRBV24-1,TRBJ2-5,TGTGCCACCAGTGATTTGGACGTAACTAGCGGGGGGGTTATCAGCCCCGATGAGACCCAGTACTTC,CATSDLDVTSGGVISPDETQYF
-,-,TRBV18,TRBJ2-3,TGTGCCAGCTCAACTCTAGGGCCAGATACGCAGTATTTT,CASSTLGPDTQYF
many,-,TRBV20-1,TRBJ2-3,TGCAGTGCTATAACCAGCGGTTCCACAGATACGCAGTATTTT,CSAITSGSTDTQYF
few,-,TRBV29-1,TRBJ2-5,TGCAGCGTTGGGGAGGTAGCGGTCAACGTGGGGACCCAGTACTTC,CSVGEVAVNVGTQYF
many,TRBD1,TRBV28,TRBJ2-2,TGTGCCAGCAGTTTATTCGGGACAGCCAACACCGGGGAGCTGTTTTTT,CASSLFGTANTGELFF
few,TRBD1,TRBV29-1,TRBJ1-6,TGCAGTATACGACAGGGGGCGGATTCACCCCTCCACTTT,CSIRQGADSPLHF
-,-,TRBV29-1,TRBJ1-2,TGCAGCGTACGGAATGGACAGCAAACTACCGGCTACACCTTC,CSVRNGQQTTGYTF
-,-,TRBV7-9,TRBJ1-4,TGTGCCAGCAGTCCATTTGGGCGAGCTGAAAAACTGTTTTTT,CASSPFGRAEKLFF
-,TRBD2,TRBV7-2,TRBJ2-3,TGTGCCAGCAGCTTAAATCCGCGGGGGGCCCACACAGATACGCAGTATTTT,CASSLNPRGAHTDTQYF
-,-,TRBV7-2,TRBJ2-7,TGTGCCAGCAGCCCAGTCAGGGTTCACGAGCAGTACTTC,CASSPVRVHEQYF
few,TRBD1,TRBV5-1,TRBJ2-1,TGCGCCAGCAGCTCCTCCCACAGGGGACGTGAGGATGAGCAGTTCTTC,CASSSSHRGREDEQFF
-,TRBD2,TRBV7-2,TRBJ2-7,TGTGCCAGCTCCAGCGGGGGGGCCTACGAGCAGTACTTC,CASSSGGAYEQYF
few,-,TRBV19,TRBJ2-1,TGTGCCAGTAGTATTTGGGGTGGATCCTACAATGAGCAGTTCTTC,CASSIWGGSYNEQFF
many,-,TRBV4-1,TRBJ2-1,TGCGCCAGCAGCCAAGAAAAGGGGGGTGAGCAGTTCTTC,CASSQEKGGEQFF
-,TRBD2,TRBV20-1,TRBJ2-2,TGCAGTGCTAGAGTTACCGGGACTAGCGGCACCGGGGAGCTGTTTTTT,CSARVTGTSGTGELFF